A single sample is the source of the 2 T cell receptor beta chains below, sequenced in a study of graft-versus-host responses after intestinal transplantation (dated by TCRdb to about 2021). These receptors have no known antigen. This sample's time point label indicates: cells obtained before transplantation from donor or recipient. The receptor library was made with the immunoSEQ multiplex PCR assay. Imported from immuneACCESS, the table was reduced by TCRdb to in-frame sequences with V and J called. These copies leave out some clones; in studies compared against another copy, an unresolved V gene accounts for under half, and the cause of the remainder is not known. The sample records roughly 120,000 clones, roughly nine tenths of which are singletons. The ten largest clones capture about 0.18% of the sample. The source material was unstimulated CD4+ T cells sorted from spleen or lymph node cells, sampled before intestinal transplant. These receptors all stem from a human donor who received an intestinal transplant.

This chain's CDR3 is CASSSRESQPQHF. CDR3 DNA sequence: TGTGCCAGCAGCTCGCGGGAAAGTCAGCCCCAGCATTTT. This sequence joins TRBV7-2 and TRBJ1-5; D ambiguous. The CDR3 is 13 residues long. Deletions cut 4 bases from V and 6 bases from J, with 10 bases between. Germline V gene data show CDR1 as SGHTA and CDR2 as FQGNSA.

The DNA of the CDR3 is TGTGCCAGCAGCTTAGCGGGGACAGGATCTTCCTACGAGCAGTACTTC. Translated, it gives CASSLAGTGSSYEQYF. The chain uses TRBV7-8 and TRBJ2-7; TRBD1 matches 8 bases. The CDR3 is 16 residues long. V lost 0 bases to trimming and J lost 1 base; unmatched junction nucleotides: 5. Germline CDR1 is SGHVS and CDR2 is FQNEAQ.